The 27 T cell receptor beta chains reported below all come from one sample, sequenced in a study of PD-L1 blockade in urothelial cancer. Profiling relied on immunoSEQ multiplex PCR, and the TCRdb table lists in-frame clones only, not all of them. Of about 57,000 clones listed, roughly 84% were seen once; the top ten hold roughly 2.9%. The sample in question was PBMCs, obtained around atezolizumab (anti-PD-L1) treatment. All receptors derive from a man aged 50-59 years with urothelial cancer.

This rearrangement joins TRBV5-1 to TRBJ1-3, with TRBD1 matching over 7 bases. The CDR3 has 16 amino acids. Germline CDR1 is SGHRS and CDR2 is YFSETQ. With 0 bases clipped from V and 0 bases from J, the junction kept 3 bases outside the gene matches. In DNA, the CDR3 is TGCGCCAGCAGCTTGGTCGGGGACAGCTCTGGAAACACCATATATTTT. It specifies CASSLVGDSSGNTIYF.

The chain uses TRBV9 and TRBJ1-1, with D maybe TRBD1 (6 bases). There are 14 residues in the CDR3. Germline V gene data show CDR1 as SGDLS and CDR2 as YYNGEE. The V gene lost 4 bases and the J gene lost 1 base, with 11 bases spanning the gap. The CDR3: CASSTGNSNTEAFF. As DNA, the CDR3 is TGTGCCAGCAGCACAGGGAACTCGAACACTGAAGCTTTCTTT. Looking up the rest from reference TRBV9 and TRBJ1-1 gives the full variable domain: DSGVTQTPKHLITATGQRVTLRCSPRSGDLSVYWYQQSLDQGLQFLIQYYNGEERAKGNILERFSAQQFPDLHSELNLSSLELGDSALYFCASSTGNSNTEAFFGQGTRLTVV.

This chain links TRBV5-1 with TRBJ1-1; D remains unclear. CDR1 is SGHRS and CDR2 is YFSETQ in the germline V gene. This CDR3 is 11 amino acids long. Trimming removed 4 bases from V and 5 bases from J, with 6 bases in between. The CDR3 reads CASSGETEAFF. DNA for the CDR3: TGCGCCAGCAGCGGAGAAACTGAAGCTTTCTTT. Looking up the rest from reference TRBV5-1 and TRBJ1-1 gives the full variable domain: KAGVTQTPRYLIKTRGQQVTLSCSPISGHRSVSWYQQTPGQGLQFLFEYFSETQRNKGNFPGRFSGRQFSNSRSEMNVSTLELGDSALYLCASSGETEAFFGQGTRLTVV.

The chain recombines TRBV7-2 with TRBJ1-5; TRBD1 aligns across 7 bases. The germline gives CDR1 SGHTA, CDR2 FQGNSA. V dropped 3 bases and J dropped 6; count of bases not matched to a gene: 5. This CDR3 comprises 14 residues. The CDR3 region is CASSLRQGGQPQHF. Here the CDR3 DNA reads TGTGCCAGCAGCTTGAGACAGGGCGGTCAGCCCCAGCATTTT.

The V gene is TRBV5-6, the J gene TRBJ2-1; TRBD1 matches 7 bases. The CDR3 consists of 15 residues. With 4 bases clipped from V and 1 base from J, the junction kept 5 bases outside the gene matches. Germline V CDR1 and CDR2: SGHDT, YYEEEE. CDR3 sequence reads: CASSRGQASYNEQFF. The CDR3, as DNA: TGTGCCAGCAGCCGCGGACAGGCATCCTACAATGAGCAGTTCTTC.

The chain joins TRBV19 to TRBJ2-1; 7 bases fit TRBD2. Germline V gives CDR1 LNHDA, CDR2 SQIVND (reference sequence). V shed 7 bases and J 1 base; nucleotides not matched to a gene: 4. There are 14 residues in the CDR3. CDR3 bases: TGTGCCAGTAACGCCGGGAGGTCCTACAATGAGCAGTTCTTC. Encoded protein: CASNAGRSYNEQFF.

The chain joins TRBV9 to TRBJ2-1; TRBD2 aligns across 8 bases. CDR1 and CDR2 from the germline V gene are SGDLS and YYNGEE. Trimming took 4 bases from V and 8 from J; bases not matched to a gene: 11. The CDR3 runs 15 residues. The CDR3 region is CASSSTGLGSDEQFF. As DNA, the CDR3 is TGTGCCAGCAGCTCCACGGGACTAGGAAGCGATGAGCAGTTCTTC.

The chain recombines TRBV11-1 with TRBJ2-7; 10 bases align to TRBD2. CDR1 is SGHAT, CDR2 FQDESV, per germline (reference sequence). CDR3 size: 17 residues. V trimming: 5 bases; J trimming: 6 bases; junction bases outside the gene matches: 16. The CDR3, as DNA: TGTGCCAGCAGCCCCCGCGGTGGTCTAGCGGGAGCAACCGAGCAGTACTTC. Residues: CASSPRGGLAGATEQYF.

This chain connects TRBV6-1 to TRBJ1-4; D is unresolved. V was trimmed by 1 base and J by 6 bases, leaving 9 bases between them. CDR1 MNHNS and CDR2 SASEGT come from the germline V gene. The length of the CDR3 is 14 residues. The CDR3 here is CASSEDRSYEKLFF. CDR3 bases: TGTGCCAGCAGTGAAGACAGAAGTTATGAAAAACTGTTTTTT.

The chain is built from TRBV2 and TRBJ1-1; D unclear. The germline V and J ends were trimmed by 5 bases and 4 bases, with 5 bases remaining between them. The CDR3 covers 11 residues. Germline V gives CDR1 SNHLY, CDR2 FYNNEI. The CDR3 DNA reads as TGTGCCAGCAGTTTCTCCACTGAAGCTTTCTTT. Translated: CASSFSTEAFF.

The genes are TRBV7-8 and TRBJ2-1, with TRBD2 matching 9 bases. The CDR3 is 15 amino acids. Germline CDR1 SGHVS, CDR2 FQNEAQ. The V gene end was trimmed by 3 bases and the J gene end by 8 bases; junction bases not matched to a gene: 8. The CDR3 coding sequence is TGTGCCAGCAGCTTGGGCGGGAGGGCCAGCGATGAGCAGTTCTTC. Protein product: CASSLGGRASDEQFF.

This clone was seen just once. The chain joins TRBV18 to TRBJ1-4, with TRBD1 matching over 7 bases. The V and J ends lost 3 bases and 8 bases, in that order; junction bases with no gene match: 6. This CDR3 is built from 14 residues. CDR1 KGHSH and CDR2 LQKENI come from the germline V gene. CDR3 residues: CASSPDRAWEKLFF. The DNA of the CDR3 is TGTGCCAGCTCACCCGACAGGGCATGGGAAAAACTGTTTTTT.

The chain recombines TRBV6-1 with TRBJ1-1; 7 nucleotides agree with TRBD1. V dropped 6 bases and J dropped 4; count of bases not matched to a gene: 8. Germline V CDR1 and CDR2: MNHNS, SASEGT. The CDR3 sequence is 14 residues long. In DNA, the CDR3 is TGTGCCAGCAGCTCACAGGGGAGTGGCACTGAAGCTTTCTTT. Protein product: CASSSQGSGTEAFF.

The J gene is TRBJ2-1, the V gene TRBV10-3; 8 nucleotides match TRBD2. Per the germline V gene, CDR1 is ENHRY and CDR2 is SYGVKD. V lost 7 bases to trimming and J lost 5 bases; unmatched junction nucleotides: 10. The CDR3 loop spans 15 amino acids. CDR3 protein: CAINGGGLPHNEQFF. The CDR3 bases are TGTGCCATCAACGGGGGGGGACTACCACACAATGAGCAGTTCTTC.

On this clone: The junction and the germline gene differ at one end; a read error may be behind it. This chain links TRBV7-7 with TRBJ2-5; TRBD2 is a possible D gene (6 bases). Germline values: CDR1 SSHAT, CDR2 FNYEAQ (reference sequence). The CDR3 totals 13 residues. The CDR3 sequence: CASSLKGLETQYF. The CDR3, as DNA: TGTGCTAGCAGCTTAAAGGGACTAGAGACCCAGTACTTC.

The chain carries TRBV19 and TRBJ2-7; D gene ambiguous. Germline loops: CDR1 LNHDA, CDR2 SQIVND (reference sequence). The CDR3 contains 13 residues. V was trimmed by 5 bases and J by 2 bases, leaving 10 bases between them. CDR3 loop: CASSPGTTYEQYF. The CDR3 DNA follows: TGTGCCAGTAGTCCTGGTACAACCTACGAGCAGTACTTC.

V is TRBV4-1 and J is TRBJ2-1, with 8 bases fitting TRBD2. V lost 1 base, J lost 7 bases, and 6 bases stayed unmatched. The CDR3 is made up of 15 amino acids. CDR1 is MGHRA, CDR2 YSYEKL, per germline. The DNA for the CDR3 is TGCGCCAGCAGCCAAGCTGGCGGGAGGCGGAATGAGCAGTTCTTC. Amino acid sequence: CASSQAGGRRNEQFF.

Remarks on this clone: The junction and the germline gene differ at one end; a read error may be behind it. The J gene is TRBJ2-5, the V gene TRBV7-7, with 7 bases that match TRBD2. The CDR3 extends over 16 amino acids. In germline, CDR1 is SSHAT, CDR2 FNYEAQ (reference sequence). CDR3 sequence (DNA): TGTGCTAGCAGCTTAGAGGTCGGACCAAGCGGGGTGACCCAGTACTTC. It specifies CASSLEVGPSGVTQYF.

This clone appeared once. J is TRBJ1-4 and V is TRBV6-6, with 10 positions matching TRBD1. CDR3 length: 13 residues. With V trimmed by 6 bases and J by 8 bases, 3 bases remained unmatched. The germline V gene encodes CDR1 MNHNY and CDR2 SVGAGI (reference sequence). CDR3 nucleotides: TGTGCCAGCAGAGACAGGGGGCGAGAAAAACTGTTTTTT. Residues: CASRDRGREKLFF.

CDR3 sequence: CASSPREGIRTEAFF. As DNA, the CDR3 is TGTGCCAGCTCACCAAGGGAGGGCATTAGGACTGAAGCTTTCTTT. The V and J genes are TRBV18 and TRBJ1-1; unclear D gene. Germline V gives CDR1 KGHSH, CDR2 LQKENI. Trimming removed 2 bases at V and 5 bases at J, with 15 bases between. This CDR3 region has 15 residues.

A single count supports this clone. The chain links TRBV5-1 to TRBJ2-2, with 7 bases identical to TRBD1. Germline CDR1 reads SGHRS; CDR2 reads YFSETQ. This CDR3 comprises 15 residues. V trimming: 3 bases; J trimming: 6 bases; junction bases outside the gene matches: 8. As DNA, the CDR3 is TGCGCCAGCAGCTACGACAGGGTCCCACCCGGGGAGCTGTTTTTT. It translates to CASSYDRVPPGELFF. Full variable domain (remainder filled in from reference TRBV5-1 and TRBJ2-2): KAGVTQTPRYLIKTRGQQVTLSCSPISGHRSVSWYQQTPGQGLQFLFEYFSETQRNKGNFPGRFSGRQFSNSRSEMNVSTLELGDSALYLCASSYDRVPPGELFFGEGSRLTVL.

The chain recombines TRBV5-5 with TRBJ2-5; the match to TRBD2 covers 13 bases. Unmatched junction bases numbered 7, after V lost 4 bases and J lost 4 bases. This CDR3 has 16 amino acids. CDR1 is SGHKS and CDR2 is YYEKEE in the germline V gene (reference sequence). CDR3 DNA: TGTGCCAGCAGCACGGGACTAGCGGGAAGGGCAGAGACCCAGTACTTC. It translates to CASSTGLAGRAETQYF. The whole variable domain, remainder taken from reference TRBV5-5 and TRBJ2-5, is DAGVTQSPTHLIKTRGQQVTLRCSPISGHKSVSWYQQVLGQGPQFIFQYYEKEERGRGNFPDRFSARQFPNYSSELNVNALLLGDSALYLCASSTGLAGRAETQYFGPGTRLLVL.

The rearrangement uses TRBV19 and TRBJ1-1; D not resolved. V shed 5 bases and J shed 4 bases, with 8 bases lying between them. Germline V gives CDR1 LNHDA, CDR2 SQIVND (reference sequence). There are 12 residues in the CDR3. The CDR3: CASSPYGTEAFF. The CDR3 coding sequence is TGTGCCAGTAGTCCCTATGGCACTGAAGCTTTCTTT.

V usage is TRBV7-2 and J usage is TRBJ2-7; TRBD2 might be the D (5 bases). The CDR3 is made up of 15 amino acids. CDR1 is SGHTA, CDR2 FQGNSA, per germline. V lost 1 base, J lost 3 bases, and 13 bases lay in between. The CDR3 reads CASSLDWSGFYEQYF. The CDR3 DNA sequence: TGTGCCAGCAGCTTAGATTGGTCGGGGTTCTACGAGCAGTACTTC.

The rearrangement joins TRBV11-2 to TRBJ2-3; TRBD2 agrees at 7 bases. Germline values: CDR1 SGHAT, CDR2 FQNNGV. Trimming took 2 bases from V and 5 from J; bases not matched to a gene: 13. This CDR3 has 17 residues. The CDR3 coding sequence is TGTGCCAGCAGCTTACGAGGAACGGGAGGCGGTAAAGATACGCAGTATTTT. Amino acid sequence: CASSLRGTGGGKDTQYF.

The chain is built from TRBV14 and TRBJ2-3; possible D gene TRBD2, 6 bases. V was clipped by 0 bases and J by 2 bases, with 12 bases between them. This CDR3 has 16 residues. Germline V gene lookup returns CDR1 SGHDN and CDR2 FVKESK. The CDR3 reads CASSQDSGLYTDTQYF. The CDR3 DNA reads as TGTGCCAGCAGCCAAGATTCGGGACTGTACACAGATACGCAGTATTTT.

This sequence joins TRBV19 and TRBJ2-7; 9 bases fit TRBD2. Germline assignment: CDR1 LNHDA and CDR2 SQIVND (reference sequence). This CDR3 spans 16 amino acids. V was clipped by 3 bases and J by 4 bases; unmatched bases: 10. In nucleotides, the CDR3 is TGTGCCAGTAGTATTGTAGCGGGAGTTGGGTCTTACGAGCAGTACTTC. It codes for CASSIVAGVGSYEQYF.